This TCR beta chain emerged from a study of blood T cells in healthy people across ages. Study in general: With template switching, about one barcoded beta molecule was captured per two T cells.

Study results and caveats: Relative to aged donors, long-lived donors carried more naive CD4+ cells and displayed higher diversity.

Using a J-beta primer mix together with a sample-barcoded 5' primer, a second PCR was run for about 6 to 11 cycles. In TCRdb, the 5' RACE reads were re-called with MiXCR into one record per CDR3 protein. The data show about 1.5 million distinct CDR3 sequences, about 45% seen once. No fewer than 5.5 micrograms of total RNA were isolated from every sample. This clonotype has a handful of counts. The antigen is undetermined. V lost 6 bases and J lost 5; bases outside the gene matches: 12. This CDR3 has 14 residues. CDR1 is DFQATT, CDR2 SNEGSKA, per germline (reference sequence). The specimen sequenced was blood. The chain uses TRBV20-1 and TRBJ2-7, with 8 bases aligning to TRBD2. This receptor was identified in a woman between 18 and 30 years old in good health. In DNA, the CDR3 is TGCAGTGCCATAACCGGGACTAGTACTAACGAGCAGTACTTC. Translated: CSAITGTSTNEQYF.